Listed below are T cell receptor beta chains from one sample, sequenced in a study of shared clonotypes between healthy human individuals. Profiling relied on immunoSEQ multiplex PCR, and the TCRdb table lists in-frame clones only, not all of them. Here the sample spans about 560,000 clones, roughly four fifths being singletons. Sequenced input: PBMCs. The receptors here all came from a woman in her thirties or forties in good health. Some clones in this sample may be carry-over from other donors' samples. Both conserved end residues are part of each CDR3. The D gene is left open where the match is weak. Size tells how often a clone was seen (once, few, many) or the class of an expanded clone, and some rows leave it out.

j_call clone_size d_call v_call cdr3_aa cdr3_nt
TRBJ1-5 - - TRBV10-2 CASSPSRGSYQPQHF TGCGCCAGCAGCCCGAGTCGGGGATCGTATCAGCCCCAGCATTTT
TRBJ2-3 - TRBD2 TRBV14 CASSPTSGSGTDTQYF TGTGCCAGCAGCCCTACTAGCGGGAGTGGTACAGATACGCAGTATTTT
TRBJ2-7 few - TRBV6-5 CASSPLASFYEQYF TGTGCCAGCAGTCCCTTAGCCTCATTCTACGAGCAGTACTTC
TRBJ2-2 - TRBD2 TRBV5-4 CASSFGAGGVYTGELFF TGTGCCAGCAGCTTCGGAGCGGGAGGGGTATACACCGGGGAGCTGTTTTTT
TRBJ2-3 - - TRBV10-1 CASNGGRSTDTQYF TGCGCCAGCAATGGTGGCCGAAGCACAGATACGCAGTATTTT
TRBJ2-1 - - TRBV19 CASRRDGTYYNEQFF TGTGCCAGTAGGAGGGACGGGACATACTACAATGAGCAGTTCTTC
TRBJ2-5 - - TRBV5-1 CASSLNNPQETQYF TGCGCCAGCAGCTTGAATAATCCACAAGAGACCCAGTACTTC
TRBJ2-3 few - TRBV7-8 CASSLEAGHTDTQYF TGTGCCAGCAGCTTAGAGGCGGGGCACACAGATACGCAGTATTTT
TRBJ2-7 - TRBD2 TRBV5-1 CASSLGGGASSYEQYF TGCGCCAGCAGCTTGGGCGGGGGGGCCAGCTCCTACGAGCAGTACTTC
TRBJ2-7 - TRBD1 TRBV7-2 CASSERTGGYEQYF TGTGCCAGCAGCGAGCGGACAGGGGGATACGAGCAGTACTTC
TRBJ2-1 - - TRBV6-1 CASSEANRAYNEQFF TGTGCCAGCAGTGAAGCGAACAGGGCCTACAATGAGCAGTTCTTC
TRBJ2-7 - - TRBV7-9 CASSWGSEQYF TGTGCCAGCAGCTGGGGTTCCGAGCAGTACTTC
TRBJ1-1 once - TRBV10-3 CAISEVLNTEAFF TGTGCCATCAGTGAGGTCCTGAACACTGAAGCTTTCTTT
TRBJ2-2 many - TRBV25-1 CASSEGTDYTGELFF TGTGCCAGCAGTGAAGGGACCGATTACACCGGGGAGCTGTTTTTT
TRBJ2-5 - - TRBV28 CASSSVNTGIGAKTQYF TGTGCCAGCAGCTCTGTGAATACAGGGATTGGGGCGAAGACCCAGTACTTC
TRBJ2-5 few TRBD1 TRBV6-6 CASWAQGVKETQYF TGTGCCAGCTGGGCCCAGGGGGTTAAGGAGACCCAGTACTTC